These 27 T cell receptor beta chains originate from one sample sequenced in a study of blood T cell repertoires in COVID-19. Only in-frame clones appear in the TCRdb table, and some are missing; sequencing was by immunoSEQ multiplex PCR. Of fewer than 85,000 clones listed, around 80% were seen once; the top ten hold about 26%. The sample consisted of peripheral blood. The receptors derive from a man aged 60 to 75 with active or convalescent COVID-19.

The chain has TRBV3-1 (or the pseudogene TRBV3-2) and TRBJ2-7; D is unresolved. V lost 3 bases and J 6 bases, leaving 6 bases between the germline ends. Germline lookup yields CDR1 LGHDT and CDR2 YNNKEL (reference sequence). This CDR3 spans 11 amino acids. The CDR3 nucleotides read TGTGCCAGCAGCCAGTCTAGCGAGCAGTACTTC. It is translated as CASSQSSEQYF.

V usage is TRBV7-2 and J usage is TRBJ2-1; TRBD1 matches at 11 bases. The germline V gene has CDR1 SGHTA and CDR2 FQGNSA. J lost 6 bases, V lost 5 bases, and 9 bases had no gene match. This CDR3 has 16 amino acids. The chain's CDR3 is CASSPRPGTGGNEQFF. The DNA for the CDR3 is TGTGCCAGCAGCCCGCGCCCCGGGACAGGGGGCAATGAGCAGTTCTTC. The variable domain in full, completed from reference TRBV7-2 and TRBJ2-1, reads GAGVSQSPSNKVTEKGKDVELRCDPISGHTALYWYRQSLGQGLEFLIYFQGNSAPDKSGLPSDRFSAERTGGSVSTLTIQRTQQEDSAVYLCASSPRPGTGGNEQFFGPGTRLTVL.

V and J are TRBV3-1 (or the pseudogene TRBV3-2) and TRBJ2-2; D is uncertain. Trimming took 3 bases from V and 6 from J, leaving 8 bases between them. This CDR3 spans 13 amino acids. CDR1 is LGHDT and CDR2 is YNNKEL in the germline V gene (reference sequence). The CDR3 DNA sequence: TGTGCCAGCAGCCAGGCCAGGTCCGGGGAGCTGTTTTTT. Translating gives CASSQARSGELFF.

The CDR3 sequence: CASMNQGQGSEQYF. The DNA for the CDR3 is TGTGCCAGCATGAACCAGGGACAGGGTTCCGAGCAGTACTTC. The chain is built from TRBV28 and TRBJ2-7; the match to TRBD1 covers 9 bases. After removal of 7 bases from V and 6 bases from J, the junction contained 10 bases not matched to a gene. Germline CDR1 is MDHEN and CDR2 is SYDVKM. The CDR3 is 14 amino acids. The complete variable domain, with remaining parts taken from reference TRBV28 and TRBJ2-7, reads DVKVTQSSRYLVKRTGEKVFLECVQDMDHENMFWYRQDPGLGLRLIYFSYDVKMKEKGDIPEGYSVSREKKERFSLILESASTNQTSMYLCASMNQGQGSEQYFGPGTRLTVT.

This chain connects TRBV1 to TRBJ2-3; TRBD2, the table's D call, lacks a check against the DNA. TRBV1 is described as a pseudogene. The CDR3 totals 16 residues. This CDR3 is CTSSQEPLRSTDTQYF. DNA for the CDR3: TGCACCAGCAGCCAAGAGCCACTACGGAGCACAGATACGCAGTATTTT.

CDR3 nucleotides: TGTGCCAGCAGTCCTGACAGGGACCAAGAGACCCAGTACTTC. This gives the protein CASSPDRDQETQYF. The chain joins TRBV6-6 to TRBJ2-5, with 7 bases lining up with TRBD1. V gave up 5 bases and J gave up 0 bases; unmatched junction bases: 3. CDR1 is MNHNY, CDR2 SVGAGI, per germline (reference sequence). The CDR3 covers 14 residues.

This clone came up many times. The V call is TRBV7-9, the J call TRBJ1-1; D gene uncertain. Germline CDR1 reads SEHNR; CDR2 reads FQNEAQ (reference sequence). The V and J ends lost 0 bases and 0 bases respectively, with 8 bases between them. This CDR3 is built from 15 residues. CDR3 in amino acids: CASSLAKDMNTEAFF. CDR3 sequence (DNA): TGTGCCAGCAGCTTAGCGAAAGACATGAACACTGAAGCTTTCTTT.

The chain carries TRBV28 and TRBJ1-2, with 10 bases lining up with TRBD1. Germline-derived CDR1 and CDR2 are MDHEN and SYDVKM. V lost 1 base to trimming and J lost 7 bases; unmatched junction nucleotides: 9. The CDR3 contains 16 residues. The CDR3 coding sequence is TGTGCCAGCAGTTTATTTCCCGGGACAGGGGATGGTGGCTACACCTTC. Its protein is CASSLFPGTGDGGYTF.

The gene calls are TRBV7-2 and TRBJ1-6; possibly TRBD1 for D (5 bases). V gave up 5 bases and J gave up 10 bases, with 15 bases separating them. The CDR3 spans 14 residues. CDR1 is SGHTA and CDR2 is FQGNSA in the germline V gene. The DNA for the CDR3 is TGTGCCAGCAGCCAGGAGGGGTTCGGATCACCCCTCCACTTT. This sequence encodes CASSQEGFGSPLHF. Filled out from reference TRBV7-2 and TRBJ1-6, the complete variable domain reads GAGVSQSPSNKVTEKGKDVELRCDPISGHTALYWYRQSLGQGLEFLIYFQGNSAPDKSGLPSDRFSAERTGGSVSTLTIQRTQQEDSAVYLCASSQEGFGSPLHFGNGTRLTVT.

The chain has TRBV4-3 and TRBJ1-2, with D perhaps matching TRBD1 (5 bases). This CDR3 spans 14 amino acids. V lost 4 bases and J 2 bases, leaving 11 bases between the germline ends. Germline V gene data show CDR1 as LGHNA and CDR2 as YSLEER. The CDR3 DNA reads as TGCGCCAGCAGCCTTAGGGACTCAAACTATGGCTACACCTTC. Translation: CASSLRDSNYGYTF.

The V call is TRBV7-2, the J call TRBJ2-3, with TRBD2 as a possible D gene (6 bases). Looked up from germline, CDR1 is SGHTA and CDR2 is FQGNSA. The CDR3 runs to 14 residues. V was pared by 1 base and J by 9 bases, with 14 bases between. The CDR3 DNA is TGTGCCAGCAGCTTAGGGGATAGCGGTGGCACGCAGTATTTT. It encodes CASSLGDSGGTQYF.

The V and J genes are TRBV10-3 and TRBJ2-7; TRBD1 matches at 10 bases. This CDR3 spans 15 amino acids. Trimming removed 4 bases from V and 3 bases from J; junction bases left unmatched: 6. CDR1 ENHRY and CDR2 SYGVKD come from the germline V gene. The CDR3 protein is CAISAGTGDLYEQYF. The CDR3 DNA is TGTGCCATCAGTGCCGGGACAGGGGACCTCTACGAGCAGTACTTC.

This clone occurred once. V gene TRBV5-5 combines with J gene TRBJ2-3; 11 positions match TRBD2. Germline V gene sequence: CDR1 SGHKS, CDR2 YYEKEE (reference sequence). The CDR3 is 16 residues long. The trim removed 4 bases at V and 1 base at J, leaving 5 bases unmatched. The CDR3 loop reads CASSTLAGGRTDTQYF. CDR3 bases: TGTGCCAGCAGCACCCTAGCGGGGGGCCGCACAGATACGCAGTATTTT.

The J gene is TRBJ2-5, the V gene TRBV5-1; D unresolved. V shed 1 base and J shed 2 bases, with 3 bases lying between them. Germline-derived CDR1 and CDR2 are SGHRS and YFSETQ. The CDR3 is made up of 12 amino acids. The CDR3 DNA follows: TGCGCCAGCAGCTTGCGTCAAGAGACCCAGTACTTC. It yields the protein CASSLRQETQYF.

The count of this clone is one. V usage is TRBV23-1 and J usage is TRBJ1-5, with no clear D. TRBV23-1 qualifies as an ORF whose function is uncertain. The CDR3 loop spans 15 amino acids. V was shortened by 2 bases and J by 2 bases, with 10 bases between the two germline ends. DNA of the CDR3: TGCGCCAGCAGTCAAAGGAGGCATGGCAATCAGCCCCAGCATTTT. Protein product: CASSQRRHGNQPQHF.

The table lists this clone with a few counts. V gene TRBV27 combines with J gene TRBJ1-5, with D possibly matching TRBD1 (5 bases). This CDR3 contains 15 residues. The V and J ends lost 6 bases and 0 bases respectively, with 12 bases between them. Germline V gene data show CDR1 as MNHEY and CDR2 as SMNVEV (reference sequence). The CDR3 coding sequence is TGTGCCAGCAGCTCAGGGATCAATAGCAATCAGCCCCAGCATTTT. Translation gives CASSSGINSNQPQHF.

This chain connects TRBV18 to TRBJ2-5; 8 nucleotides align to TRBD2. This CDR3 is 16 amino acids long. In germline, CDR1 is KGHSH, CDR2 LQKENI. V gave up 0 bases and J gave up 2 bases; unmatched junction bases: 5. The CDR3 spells CASSPPWRGEQETQYF. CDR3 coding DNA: TGTGCCAGCTCACCACCGTGGCGGGGGGAACAAGAGACCCAGTACTTC. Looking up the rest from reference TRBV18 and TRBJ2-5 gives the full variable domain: NAGVMQNPRHLVRRRGQEARLRCSPMKGHSHVYWYRQLPEEGLKFMVYLQKENIIDESGMPKERFSAEFPKEGPSILRIQQVVRGDSAAYFCASSPPWRGEQETQYFGPGTRLLVL.

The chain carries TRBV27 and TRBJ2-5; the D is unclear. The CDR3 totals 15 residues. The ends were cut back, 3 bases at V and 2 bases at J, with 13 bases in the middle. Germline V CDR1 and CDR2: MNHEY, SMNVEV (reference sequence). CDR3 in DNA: TGTGCCAGCAGTTTCTTGGCGGATCCTCAAGAGACCCAGTACTTC. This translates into CASSFLADPQETQYF.

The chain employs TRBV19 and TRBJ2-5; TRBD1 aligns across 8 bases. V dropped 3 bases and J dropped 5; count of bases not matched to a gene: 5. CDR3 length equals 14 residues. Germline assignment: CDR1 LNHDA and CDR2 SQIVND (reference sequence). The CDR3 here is CASSIARGQETQYF. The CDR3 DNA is TGTGCCAGTAGTATTGCCAGGGGGCAGGAGACCCAGTACTTC.

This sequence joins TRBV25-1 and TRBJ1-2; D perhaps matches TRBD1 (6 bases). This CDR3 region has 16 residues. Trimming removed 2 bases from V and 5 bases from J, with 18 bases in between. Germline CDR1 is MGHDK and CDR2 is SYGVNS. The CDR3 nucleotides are TGTGCCAGCAGTGAACGGGGGGCACAGGGATATTATGGCTACACCTTC. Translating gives CASSERGAQGYYGYTF.

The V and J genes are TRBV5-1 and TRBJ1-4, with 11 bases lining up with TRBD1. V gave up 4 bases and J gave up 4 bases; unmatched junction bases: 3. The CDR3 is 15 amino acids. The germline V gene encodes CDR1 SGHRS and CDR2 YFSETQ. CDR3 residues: CASSGGTGGNEKLFF. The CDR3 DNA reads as TGCGCCAGCAGCGGCGGGACAGGGGGTAATGAAAAACTGTTTTTT.

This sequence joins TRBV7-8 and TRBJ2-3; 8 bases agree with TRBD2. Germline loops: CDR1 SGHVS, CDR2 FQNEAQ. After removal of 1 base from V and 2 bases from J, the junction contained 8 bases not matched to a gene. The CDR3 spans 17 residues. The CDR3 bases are TGTGCCAGCAGCTTAGGTCTAGCGGGTTCCCTCACAGATACGCAGTATTTT. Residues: CASSLGLAGSLTDTQYF.

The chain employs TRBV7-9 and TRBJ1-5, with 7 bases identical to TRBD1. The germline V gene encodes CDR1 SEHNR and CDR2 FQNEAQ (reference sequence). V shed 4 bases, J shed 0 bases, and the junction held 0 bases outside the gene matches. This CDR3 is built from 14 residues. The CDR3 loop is CASSWDSSNQPQHF. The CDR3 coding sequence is TGTGCCAGCAGCTGGGACAGTAGCAATCAGCCCCAGCATTTT.

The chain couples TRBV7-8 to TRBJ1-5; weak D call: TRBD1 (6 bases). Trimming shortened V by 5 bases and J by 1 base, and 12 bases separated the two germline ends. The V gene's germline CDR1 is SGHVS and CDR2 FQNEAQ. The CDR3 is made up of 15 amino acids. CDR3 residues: CASSPDRVSNQPQHF. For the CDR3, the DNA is TGTGCCAGCAGCCCGGACAGAGTAAGCAATCAGCCCCAGCATTTT.

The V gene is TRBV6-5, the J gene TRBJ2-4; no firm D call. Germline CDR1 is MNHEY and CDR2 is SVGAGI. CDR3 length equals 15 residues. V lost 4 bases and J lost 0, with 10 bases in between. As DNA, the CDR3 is TGTGCCAGCAGTTCCCCACTCGGAGCCAAAAACATTCAGTACTTC. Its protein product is CASSSPLGAKNIQYF.

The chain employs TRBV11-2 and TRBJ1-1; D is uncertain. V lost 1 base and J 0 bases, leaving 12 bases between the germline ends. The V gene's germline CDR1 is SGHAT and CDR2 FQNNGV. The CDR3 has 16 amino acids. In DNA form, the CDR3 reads TGTGCCAGCAGCTTAGTTGCGGTTACTATGAACACTGAAGCTTTCTTT. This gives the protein CASSLVAVTMNTEAFF.

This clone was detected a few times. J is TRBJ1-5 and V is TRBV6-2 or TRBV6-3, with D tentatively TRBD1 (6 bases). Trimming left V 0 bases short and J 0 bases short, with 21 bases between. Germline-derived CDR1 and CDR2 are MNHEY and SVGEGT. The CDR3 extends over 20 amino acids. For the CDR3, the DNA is TGTGCCAGCAGTTACTCGCTTATGTCCGGACAGATCTTTAGCAATCAGCCCCAGCATTTT. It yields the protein CASSYSLMSGQIFSNQPQHF.